The 30 T cell receptor beta chains below come from one sample, sequenced in a study of T-cell reconstitution after alpha-beta-depleted transplantation in children. Preparation of the TCRbeta library involved a method that used unique molecular identifiers. TCRdb reanalysed the PCR reads using MiXCR and keeps one entry per CDR3 protein. The profile covers 750,000 to 950,000 distinct CDR3 sequences, with around 15% appearing a single time and around 5% taken by the ten largest. The material was PBMCs, mostly from graft donor cells, obtained 360 days after TCRalphabeta/CD19-depleted stem cell transplant. These receptors all come from a male patient aged 10 to 17 who had a stem cell transplant for acute lymphoblastic leukemia, so the T cells may come from the graft donor.

This clonotype occurred a few times. The CDR3 sequence is CASSLFTGEEQPQHF. The CDR3 DNA reads as TGTGCCAGCAGTCTGTTCACAGGGGAAGAACAGCCCCAGCATTTT. This chain joins TRBV5-6 and TRBJ1-5; TRBD1 matches at 7 bases. Trimming removed 5 bases from V and 7 bases from J; junction bases left unmatched: 12. Germline V gene sequence: CDR1 SGHDT, CDR2 YYEEEE. The CDR3 spans 15 residues.

The chain is built from TRBV7-3 and TRBJ2-1, with TRBD1 as a possible D gene (5 bases). The CDR3 has 16 residues. V was clipped by 2 bases and J by 4 bases, with 15 bases between them. Germline V CDR1 and CDR2: SGHTA, FQGTGA. The CDR3 protein is CASSLATAPAYNEQFF. The CDR3 DNA reads as TGTGCCAGCAGCTTAGCGACAGCCCCGGCATACAATGAGCAGTTCTTC.

This clonotype was counted a few times. V and J are TRBV12-3 or TRBV12-4 and TRBJ2-1; 7 positions agree with TRBD1. This CDR3 is built from 13 residues. V shed 6 bases, J shed 6 bases, and the junction held 5 bases outside the gene matches. The CDR3 DNA follows: TGTGCCAGCAGGGTGACAGGGACCAATGAGCAGTTCTTC. Its translation is CASRVTGTNEQFF.

The chain recombines TRBV5-1 with TRBJ2-3; D may be TRBD1 or TRBD2 (5 bases each). Per the germline V gene, CDR1 is SGHRS and CDR2 is YFSETQ. The CDR3 totals 16 residues. The V and J ends lost 0 bases and 6 bases respectively, with 17 bases between them. The CDR3 DNA sequence: TGCGCCAGCAGCTTGGCCCCGGTGGGACGTCCGGATACGCAGTATTTT. Its translation is CASSLAPVGRPDTQYF. Filled out from reference TRBV5-1 and TRBJ2-3, the complete variable domain reads KAGVTQTPRYLIKTRGQQVTLSCSPISGHRSVSWYQQTPGQGLQFLFEYFSETQRNKGNFPGRFSGRQFSNSRSEMNVSTLELGDSALYLCASSLAPVGRPDTQYFGPGTRLTVL.

This clonotype was observed a handful of times. The chain uses TRBV18 and TRBJ2-3; 15 nucleotides line up with TRBD2. Germline V gene lookup returns CDR1 KGHSH and CDR2 LQKENI. Trimming cost V 3 bases and J 3 bases; bases outside gene matches: 4. The CDR3 spans 17 residues. Written as DNA, the CDR3 is TGTGCCAGCTCACCGCAGGGACTAGCGGGAGGAACAGATACGCAGTATTTT. Protein product: CASSPQGLAGGTDTQYF.

This clonotype was observed a handful of times. The rearrangement uses TRBV5-1 and TRBJ1-1, with 8 bases matching TRBD1. The CDR3 is made up of 16 amino acids. J was trimmed by 0 bases and V by 0 bases; bases with no gene match: 4. Germline values: CDR1 SGHRS, CDR2 YFSETQ. The CDR3 loop is CASSLGNRGMNTEAFF. The CDR3 DNA reads as TGCGCCAGCAGCTTGGGGAACAGGGGGATGAACACTGAAGCTTTCTTT.

The table lists this clonotype with a few counts. The J gene is TRBJ2-1, the V gene TRBV9; D gene unclear. This CDR3 is 12 amino acids long. Germline assignment: CDR1 SGDLS and CDR2 YYNGEE. Deletions cut 3 bases from V and 10 bases from J, with 11 bases between. This CDR3 reads CASSALGWEQFF. The CDR3 region has the DNA TGTGCCAGCAGCGCGCTCGGCTGGGAGCAGTTCTTC. The full variable domain, in which reference TRBV9 and TRBJ2-1 provide the parts outside the CDR3, is DSGVTQTPKHLITATGQRVTLRCSPRSGDLSVYWYQQSLDQGLQFLIQYYNGEERAKGNILERFSAQQFPDLHSELNLSSLELGDSALYFCASSALGWEQFFGPGTRLTVL.

The chain has TRBV24-1 and TRBJ2-3; D is ambiguous. The germline gives CDR1 KGHDR, CDR2 SFDVKD. This CDR3 region has 17 residues. V was cut by 3 bases and J by 0 bases, with 15 bases left in between. In DNA, the CDR3 is TGTGCCACCAGTGATACCCGCAGGCGCCTAAGCACAGATACGCAGTATTTT. Translated, it gives CATSDTRRRLSTDTQYF.

This clonotype was observed a handful of times. This chain links TRBV10-1 with TRBJ2-4, with no clear D. The V gene lost 4 bases and the J gene lost 12 bases, with 16 bases spanning the gap. CDR1 is WNHNN and CDR2 is SYGVQD in the germline V gene (reference sequence). CDR3 length: 13 amino acids. CDR3 in DNA: TGCGCCAGCAGTGCCTCCCTTCGGGCCTATCAGTACTTC. It encodes CASSASLRAYQYF.

This clonotype was found a few times. The chain uses TRBV27 and TRBJ1-4, with 8 bases that match TRBD1. CDR3 length equals 15 residues. Germline trimming cut 6 bases from V and 8 bases from J; bases unmatched to any gene: 11. Germline V CDR1 and CDR2: MNHEY, SMNVEV (reference sequence). CDR3: CASSPRTGGREKLFF. The CDR3 coding sequence is TGTGCCAGCAGCCCCAGAACAGGGGGGAGGGAAAAACTGTTTTTT.

This clonotype was seen at least ten times. This sequence joins TRBV9 and TRBJ2-7, with 9 bases identical to TRBD2. CDR1 and CDR2 (germline): SGDLS, YYNGEE. The CDR3 is 16 residues long. The J segment lost 5 bases and the V segment lost 3 bases, leaving 12 bases of the junction unmatched. CDR3 sequence reads: CASSATLAGPSNEQYF. DNA for the CDR3: TGTGCCAGCAGCGCTACCCTAGCGGGACCAAGCAACGAGCAGTACTTC.

This rearrangement joins TRBV7-8 to TRBJ1-1; the match to TRBD1 covers 7 bases. V trimming: 1 base; J trimming: 1 base; junction bases outside the gene matches: 15. Germline assignment: CDR1 SGHVS and CDR2 FQNEAQ. This CDR3 contains 19 residues. The CDR3 here is CASSLGQGAPWGWNTEAFF. The CDR3 DNA reads TGTGCCAGCAGCTTAGGACAGGGAGCACCGTGGGGGTGGAACACTGAAGCTTTCTTT.

CDR3 region: CASSKGLAGGSFSTDTQYF. The CDR3 coding sequence is TGTGCCAGCAGCAAGGGACTAGCGGGAGGATCTTTCAGCACAGATACGCAGTATTTT. This chain uses TRBV7-7 with TRBJ2-3; TRBD2 aligns across 15 bases. The V and J ends lost 5 bases and 0 bases, in that order; junction bases with no gene match: 9. The CDR3 loop spans 19 amino acids. The V gene's germline CDR1 is SSHAT and CDR2 FNYEAQ (reference sequence).

This clonotype was observed at least ten times. The chain has TRBV5-1 and TRBJ2-3, with 7 positions matching TRBD1. The CDR3 is 14 residues long. V shed 3 bases, J shed 3 bases, and the junction held 4 bases outside the gene matches. CDR1 and CDR2 (germline): SGHRS, YFSETQ. CDR3 amino acids: CASSSTGRTDTQYF. The CDR3 DNA is TGCGCCAGCAGCTCGACAGGGAGAACAGATACGCAGTATTTT.

V and J are TRBV20-1 and TRBJ1-1; D gene unclear. V lost 3 bases and J 2 bases, leaving 10 bases between the germline ends. The CDR3 totals 13 residues. Germline CDR1 DFQATT, CDR2 SNEGSKA (reference sequence). The DNA for the CDR3 is TGCAGTGCTAGCCCTCGCCTTAACACTGAAGCTTTCTTT. It specifies CSASPRLNTEAFF.

V gene TRBV5-1 combines with J gene TRBJ1-2; no reliable D call. CDR1 and CDR2 from the germline V gene are SGHRS and YFSETQ. V was trimmed by 2 bases and J by 5 bases, leaving 10 bases between them. The CDR3 runs to 13 residues. The CDR3 is CASSFSDGYGYTF. CDR3 DNA: TGCGCCAGCAGCTTCTCGGACGGGTATGGCTACACCTTC.

This clonotype came up many times. The chain joins TRBV5-1 to TRBJ1-5; the D is unclear. Germline V gene data show CDR1 as SGHRS and CDR2 as YFSETQ. The CDR3 is made up of 15 amino acids. V was pared by 0 bases and J by 2 bases, with 9 bases between. The CDR3 spells CASSLEPRGNQPQHF. The CDR3 region has the DNA TGCGCCAGCAGCTTGGAGCCCCGCGGCAATCAGCCCCAGCATTTT.

V is TRBV7-3 and J is TRBJ2-5; D remains ambiguous. Germline CDR1 SGHTA, CDR2 FQGTGA. V shed 2 bases and J shed 5 bases, with 12 bases lying between them. This CDR3 spans 14 amino acids. The CDR3 protein is CASSLAGRKETQYF. The CDR3 region has the DNA TGTGCCAGCAGCTTAGCAGGCCGGAAGGAGACCCAGTACTTC.

The chain carries TRBV11-2 and TRBJ2-1; no clear D. With 2 bases removed from V and 8 bases from J, the gap between germline ends came to 10 bases. Per germline, CDR1 SGHAT and CDR2 FQNNGV. This CDR3 is 13 amino acids long. The chain's CDR3 is CASSLWFQDEQFF. In DNA form, the CDR3 reads TGTGCCAGCAGCTTATGGTTTCAGGATGAGCAGTTCTTC.

This clonotype was seen only a few times. In DNA, the CDR3 is TGTGCCAGCAGACGGGGGCTAGCGGGAGCGCGACCAGACAATGAGCAGTTCTTC. This gives the protein CASRRGLAGARPDNEQFF. This sequence joins TRBV27 and TRBJ2-1, with 10 bases lining up with TRBD2. The CDR3 extends over 18 amino acids. Germline-derived CDR1 and CDR2 are MNHEY and SMNVEV (reference sequence). Trimming cost V 6 bases and J 5 bases; bases outside gene matches: 16.

The sample holds many counts of this clonotype. The rearrangement uses TRBV15 and TRBJ2-3; D is possibly TRBD1 (7 bases). V lost 8 bases and J lost 5, with 17 bases in between. The CDR3 extends over 14 amino acids. Germline V CDR1 and CDR2: LNHNV, YYDKDF (reference sequence). The chain's CDR3 is CATRQGGREDTQYF. CDR3 coding DNA: TGTGCCACCCGCCAGGGGGGAAGAGAAGATACGCAGTATTTT.

A few counts support this clonotype. The rearrangement links TRBV4-2 to TRBJ2-3; tentative D call: TRBD1 (6 bases). Trimming shortened V by 4 bases and J by 2 bases, and 13 bases separated the two germline ends. Germline values: CDR1 LGHNA, CDR2 YNFKEQ. The length of the CDR3 is 15 residues. The CDR3 DNA sequence: TGTGCCAGCAGCCGGGGGCAGGGCCCCACAGATACGCAGTATTTT. Translated, it gives CASSRGQGPTDTQYF.

Concerning this clonotype itself: No conserved phenylalanine or tryptophan is present at the end of the CDR3, so a read error is the likely explanation. The chain recombines TRBV12-3 or TRBV12-4 with TRBJ2-3, with TRBD2 matching over 12 bases. Trimming removed 3 bases from V and 0 bases from J; junction bases left unmatched: 10. The CDR3 covers 19 residues. CDR3 amino acids: CASSFDPLAGGGSTDTQYL. For the CDR3, the DNA is TGTGCCAGCAGTTTTGATCCGCTAGCGGGAGGGGGGAGCACAGATACGCAGTATCTT.

The sample holds many counts of this clonotype. Here the CDR3 DNA reads TGCGCCAGCAGCTTGAGGGGTCTCGGGAACACCGGGGAGCTGTTTTTT. Translating it yields CASSLRGLGNTGELFF. The chain employs TRBV5-1 and TRBJ2-2; the D gene is possibly TRBD1 (5 bases). The CDR3 consists of 16 residues. Trimming shortened V by 1 base and J by 1 base, and 11 bases separated the two germline ends. Germline V gives CDR1 SGHRS, CDR2 YFSETQ.

This clonotype came up a few times. The rearrangement links TRBV11-2 to TRBJ2-6; 11 nucleotides match TRBD1. The V gene's germline CDR1 is SGHAT and CDR2 FQNNGV. V trimming: 2 bases; J trimming: 14 bases; junction bases outside the gene matches: 14. The CDR3 loop spans 17 amino acids. For the CDR3, the DNA is TGTGCCAGCAGCTTAATCCCTTGGACAGGGGGCTTGAACATCCTGACTTTC. Amino acids: CASSLIPWTGGLNILTF.

The gene calls are TRBV6-5 and TRBJ1-3; D not resolved. V lost 7 bases and J 4 bases, leaving 17 bases between the germline ends. CDR1 is MNHEY and CDR2 is SVGAGI in the germline V gene. The CDR3 is made up of 15 amino acids. CDR3 DNA: TGTGCCAGCATCGATATGGGGTTCGGCGGAAACACCATATATTTT. It codes for CASIDMGFGGNTIYF.

This clonotype was observed a few times. CDR3 loop: CASSLDVSHYEQYF. CDR3 in DNA: TGTGCCAGCAGCTTAGACGTCTCCCACTACGAGCAGTACTTC. The chain joins TRBV7-9 to TRBJ2-7, with D unclear. Per the germline V gene, CDR1 is SEHNR and CDR2 is FQNEAQ (reference sequence). With 1 base removed from V and 3 bases from J, the gap between germline ends came to 10 bases. The CDR3 loop spans 14 amino acids.

The chain carries TRBV25-1 and TRBJ2-5, with D perhaps given as TRBD1 or TRBD2 (5 bases each). The CDR3 extends over 14 amino acids. CDR1 MGHDK and CDR2 SYGVNS come from the germline V gene. CDR3 protein: CGTSGTLLWETQYF. CDR3 nucleotides: TGTGGCACGTCAGGGACCCTCTTATGGGAGACCCAGTACTTC.

The rearrangement uses TRBV5-1 and TRBJ2-7; TRBD2 aligns across 7 bases. Germline CDR1 is SGHRS and CDR2 is YFSETQ. The length of the CDR3 is 16 residues. V shed 0 bases and J 1 base; nucleotides not matched to a gene: 7. CDR3 sequence (DNA): TGCGCCAGCAGCTTGGTACCCGGGGGGATGTCCTACGAGCAGTACTTC. Its translation: CASSLVPGGMSYEQYF.

This clonotype showed up many times. The chain has TRBV7-2 and TRBJ1-3, with no clear D. The CDR3 runs to 14 residues. In germline, CDR1 is SGHTA, CDR2 FQGNSA. V gave up 3 bases and J gave up 4 bases, with 10 bases separating them. CDR3 sequence (DNA): TGTGCCAGCAGCTTGAGAGGGAGGGGAAACACCATATATTTT. Translation gives CASSLRGRGNTIYF.